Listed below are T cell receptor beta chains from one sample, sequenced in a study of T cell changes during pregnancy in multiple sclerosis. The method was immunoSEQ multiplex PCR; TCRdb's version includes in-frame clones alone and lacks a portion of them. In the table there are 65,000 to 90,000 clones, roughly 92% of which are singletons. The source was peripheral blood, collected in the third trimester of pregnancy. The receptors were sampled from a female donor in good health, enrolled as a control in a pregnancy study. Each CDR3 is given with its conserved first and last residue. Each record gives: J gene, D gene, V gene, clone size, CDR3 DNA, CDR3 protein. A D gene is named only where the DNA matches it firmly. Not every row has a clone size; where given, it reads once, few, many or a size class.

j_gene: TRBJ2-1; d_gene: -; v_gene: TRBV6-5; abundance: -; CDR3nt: TGTGCCAGCAGCCCGGACACAACCCCCGTCAATGAGCAGTTCTTC; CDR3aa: CASSPDTTPVNEQFF
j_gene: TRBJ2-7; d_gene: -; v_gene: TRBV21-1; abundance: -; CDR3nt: TGTGCCAGCAGCCCTCGCGAGCAGTACTTC; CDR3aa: CASSPREQYF
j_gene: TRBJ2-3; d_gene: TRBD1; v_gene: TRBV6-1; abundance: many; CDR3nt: TGTGCCAGCAGTGAAGGACAGGGGGCAGATACGCAGTATTTT; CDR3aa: CASSEGQGADTQYF
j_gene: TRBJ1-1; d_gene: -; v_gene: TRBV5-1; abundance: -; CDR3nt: TGCGCCAGCAGCTTGATCGGCACGGGGAACACTGAAGCTTTCTTT; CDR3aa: CASSLIGTGNTEAFF
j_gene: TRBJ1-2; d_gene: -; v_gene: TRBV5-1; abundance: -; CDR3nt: TGCGCCAGCAGCTTGATGTCCGACAGATCGGTAGCCACCTTC; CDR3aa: CASSLMSDRSVATF
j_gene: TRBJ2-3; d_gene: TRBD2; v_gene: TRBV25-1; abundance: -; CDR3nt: TGTGCCAGCAGTGAATTAGGCGGGAGTGGCACAGATACGCAGTATTTT; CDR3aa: CASSELGGSGTDTQYF
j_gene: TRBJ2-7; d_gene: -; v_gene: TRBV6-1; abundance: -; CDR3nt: TGTGCCAGCAGTGGGGAAGGGGCCGTAGGATACGAGCAGTACTTC; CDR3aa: CASSGEGAVGYEQYF
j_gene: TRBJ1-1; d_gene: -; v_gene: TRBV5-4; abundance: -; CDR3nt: TGTGCCAGCAGCTTGGAAAGTGTCAGGAACACTGAAGCTTTCTTT; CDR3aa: CASSLESVRNTEAFF
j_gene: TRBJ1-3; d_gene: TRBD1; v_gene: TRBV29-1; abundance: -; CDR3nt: TGCAGCGTTGGAGGGGCCGGGACAGGGGGCGCAACGGGAAACACCATATATTTT; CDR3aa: CSVGGAGTGGATGNTIYF
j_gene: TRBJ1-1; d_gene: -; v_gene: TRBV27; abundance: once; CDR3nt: TGTGCCAGCAGTCTGGACAGGAACACTGAAGCTTTCTTT; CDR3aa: CASSLDRNTEAFF
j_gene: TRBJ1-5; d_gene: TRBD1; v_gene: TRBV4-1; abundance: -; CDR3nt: TGCGCCAGCAGCCAAACACCGGCCGACAGGGGGCGGGGGCATCAGCCCCAGCATTTT; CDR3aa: CASSQTPADRGRGHQPQHF
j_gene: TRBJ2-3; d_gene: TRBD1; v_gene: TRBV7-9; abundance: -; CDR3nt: TGTGCCAGCAGTTCCCCCGGGACAGGGGTGGGGGATACGCAGTATTTT; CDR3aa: CASSSPGTGVGDTQYF
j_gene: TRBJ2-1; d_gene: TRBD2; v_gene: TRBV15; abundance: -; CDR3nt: TGTGCCACCAGTCCACCCACGGGACTAGCGTGGAATGAGCAGTTCTTC; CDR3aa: CATSPPTGLAWNEQFF
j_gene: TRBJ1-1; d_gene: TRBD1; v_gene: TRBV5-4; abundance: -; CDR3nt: TGTGCCAGCAGCTTTCCGGGACAGATGAACACTGAAGCTTTCTTT; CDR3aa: CASSFPGQMNTEAFF
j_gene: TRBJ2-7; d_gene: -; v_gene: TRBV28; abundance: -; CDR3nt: TGTGCCAGCAGTTCTCAGTACGAGCAGTACTTC; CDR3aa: CASSSQYEQYF
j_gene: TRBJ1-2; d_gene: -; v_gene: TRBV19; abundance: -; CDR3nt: TGTGCCAGTAGTATTGGAGGGAACTATGGCTACACCTTC; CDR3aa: CASSIGGNYGYTF
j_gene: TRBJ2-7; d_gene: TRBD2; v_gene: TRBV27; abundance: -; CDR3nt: TGTGCCAGCAGTCTCCCTAGCGGGAGGCCCACCTTC; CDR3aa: CASSLPSGRPTF
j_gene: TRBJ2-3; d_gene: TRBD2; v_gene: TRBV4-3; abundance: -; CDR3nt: TGCGCCAGCAGCCCTAGCGGGGGCACAGATACGCAGTATTTT; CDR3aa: CASSPSGGTDTQYF
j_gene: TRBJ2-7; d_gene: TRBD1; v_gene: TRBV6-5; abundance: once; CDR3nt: TGTGCCAGCAGAATGGACAGGGGGGGCGAGCAGTACTTC; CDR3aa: CASRMDRGGEQYF
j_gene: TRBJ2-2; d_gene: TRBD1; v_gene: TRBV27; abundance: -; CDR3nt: TGTGCCAGCAGTTTAGGGACAGGGGGCGCTTACACCGGGGAGCTGTTTTTT; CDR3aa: CASSLGTGGAYTGELFF
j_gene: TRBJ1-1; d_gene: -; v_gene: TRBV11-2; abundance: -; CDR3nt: TGTGCCAGCAGCTTAATACGTGGGACACGAAAGAACACTGAAGCTTTCTTT; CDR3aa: CASSLIRGTRKNTEAFF
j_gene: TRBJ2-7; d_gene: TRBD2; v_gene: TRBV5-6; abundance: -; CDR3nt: TGTGCCAGCAGCTGGGGGACTAGCGGCGAGCAGTACTTC; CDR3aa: CASSWGTSGEQYF
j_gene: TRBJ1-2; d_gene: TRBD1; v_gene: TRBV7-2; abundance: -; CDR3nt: TGTGCCAGCAGCTTGGACAGGGCTGGCGGCTACACCTTC; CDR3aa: CASSLDRAGGYTF
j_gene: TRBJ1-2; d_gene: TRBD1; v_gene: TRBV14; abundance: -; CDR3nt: TGTGCCAGCAGCCGGACAGGGGGCGTTGATGATGGCTACACCTTC; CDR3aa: CASSRTGGVDDGYTF
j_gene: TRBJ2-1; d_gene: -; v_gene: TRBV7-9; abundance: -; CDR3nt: TGTGCCAGCACCTTCGGACAGAACTACAATGAGCAGTTCTTC; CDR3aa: CASTFGQNYNEQFF
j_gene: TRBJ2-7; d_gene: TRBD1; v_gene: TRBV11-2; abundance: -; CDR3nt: TGTGCCAGCAGCTTAACAGGGGCAAATCCACGCTACGAGCAGTACTTC; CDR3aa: CASSLTGANPRYEQYF
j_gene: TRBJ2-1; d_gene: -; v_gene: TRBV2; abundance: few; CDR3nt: TGTGCCAGCAGTGGGGCCCTTTTCTCCTACAATGAGCAGTTCTTC; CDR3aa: CASSGALFSYNEQFF
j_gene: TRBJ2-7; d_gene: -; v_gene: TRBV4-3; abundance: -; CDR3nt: TGCGCCAGCAGCCAATCGGGCGGGTTCTCCTACGAGCAGTACTTC; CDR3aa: CASSQSGGFSYEQYF
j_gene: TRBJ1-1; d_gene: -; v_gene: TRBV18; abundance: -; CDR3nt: TGTGCCAGCTCACCAGTGGTCGGTACAGGGAACACTGAAGCTTTCTTT; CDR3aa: CASSPVVGTGNTEAFF
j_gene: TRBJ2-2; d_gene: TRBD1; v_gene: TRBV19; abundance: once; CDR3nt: TGTGCCAGTAGTAGATACAGGGGCTCTACCGGGGAGCTGTTTTTT; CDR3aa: CASSRYRGSTGELFF
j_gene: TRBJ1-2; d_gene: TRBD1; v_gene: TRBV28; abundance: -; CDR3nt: TGTGCCAGCACAACAGGGGGTGTCGACTATGGCTACACCTTC; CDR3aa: CASTTGGVDYGYTF
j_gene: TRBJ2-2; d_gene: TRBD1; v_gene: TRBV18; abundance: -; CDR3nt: TGTGCCAGCTCACCGGGACAGGACCTCACCGGGGAGCTGTTTTTT; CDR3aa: CASSPGQDLTGELFF
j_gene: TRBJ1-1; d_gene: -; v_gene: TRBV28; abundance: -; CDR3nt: TGTGCCAGCACCCCCCCCGGGTGGGGCATGAACACTGAAGCTTTCTTT; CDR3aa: CASTPPGWGMNTEAFF
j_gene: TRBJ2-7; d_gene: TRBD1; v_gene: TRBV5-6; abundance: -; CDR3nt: TGTGCCAGCAGCTTGCAGGACAGGGGATACGAGCAGTACTTC; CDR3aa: CASSLQDRGYEQYF
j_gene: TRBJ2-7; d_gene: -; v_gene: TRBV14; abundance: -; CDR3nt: TGTGCCAGCAGCCATTTAGGGCAGGGGTACGAGCAGTACTTC; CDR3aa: CASSHLGQGYEQYF
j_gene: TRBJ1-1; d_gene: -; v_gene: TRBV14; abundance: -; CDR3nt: TGTGCCAGCAGCCCCCCCCGGCGGGTTGGGACTGAAGCTTTCTTT; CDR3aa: CASSPPRRVGTEAFF
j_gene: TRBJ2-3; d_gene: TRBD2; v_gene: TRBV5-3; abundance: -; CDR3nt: TGTGCCAGAAATGGTACGGGGGGTCTCACAGATACGCAGTATTTT; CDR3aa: CARNGTGGLTDTQYF
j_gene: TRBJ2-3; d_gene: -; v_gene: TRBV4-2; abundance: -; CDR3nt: TGTGCCAGCAGCCAAGATTTCGTCAGGGGATCTAGCACAGATACGCAGTATTTT; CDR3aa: CASSQDFVRGSSTDTQYF
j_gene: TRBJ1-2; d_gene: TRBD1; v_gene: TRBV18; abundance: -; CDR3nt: TGTGCCAGCTCCGCGGACAGGGGCAACTATGGCTACACCTTC; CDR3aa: CASSADRGNYGYTF
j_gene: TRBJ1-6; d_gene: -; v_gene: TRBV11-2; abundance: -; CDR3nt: TGTGCCAGCAGCTCCATCCGGAGCTCCTATAATTCACCCCTCCACTTT; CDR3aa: CASSSIRSSYNSPLHF
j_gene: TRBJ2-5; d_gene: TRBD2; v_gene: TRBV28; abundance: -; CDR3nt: TGTGCCAGCAGTTTCAGCGGGGTGACCCAGTACTTC; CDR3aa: CASSFSGVTQYF
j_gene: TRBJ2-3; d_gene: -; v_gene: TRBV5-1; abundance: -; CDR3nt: TGCGCCAGCAGCTTGGCAGTGGGCACAGATACGCAGTATTTT; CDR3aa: CASSLAVGTDTQYF
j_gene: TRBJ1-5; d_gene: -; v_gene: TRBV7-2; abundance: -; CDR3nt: TGTGCCAGCACAGTAGACACAAACAATCAGCCCCAGCATTTT; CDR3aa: CASTVDTNNQPQHF
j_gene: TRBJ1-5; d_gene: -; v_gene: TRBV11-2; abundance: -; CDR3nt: TGTGCCAGCAGCTTAGCGGGGTCGGGTCAGCCCCAGCATTTT; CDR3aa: CASSLAGSGQPQHF
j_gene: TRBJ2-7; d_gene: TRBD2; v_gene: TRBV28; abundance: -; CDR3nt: TGTGCCAGCCCGCCCCTAGCGGGGGGAGACTACGAGCAGTACTTC; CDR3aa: CASPPLAGGDYEQYF
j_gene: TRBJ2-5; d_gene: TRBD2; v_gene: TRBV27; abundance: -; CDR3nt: TGTGCCAGCGGAGCGGGGGCTCGCCAAGAGACCCAGTACTTC; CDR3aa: CASGAGARQETQYF
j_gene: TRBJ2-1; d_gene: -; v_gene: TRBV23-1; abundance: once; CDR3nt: TGCGCCAGCAGCCGACCGCGGGGCGAGCAGTTCTTC; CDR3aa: CASSRPRGEQFF
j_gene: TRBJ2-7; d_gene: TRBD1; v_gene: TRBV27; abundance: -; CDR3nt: TGTGCCAGCAGTCATCTAAGCAGGGGGCCTAACGAGCAGTACTTC; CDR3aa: CASSHLSRGPNEQYF
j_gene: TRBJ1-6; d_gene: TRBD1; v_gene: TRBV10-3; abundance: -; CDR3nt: TGTGCCATCAGGTCCGGGACAGGTTCCTCCTATAATTCACCCCTCCACTTT; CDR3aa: CAIRSGTGSSYNSPLHF
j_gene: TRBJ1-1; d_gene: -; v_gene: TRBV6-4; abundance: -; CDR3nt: TGTGCCAGCAGTGGACAAAACGCGGGGGAGGCTTTCTTT; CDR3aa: CASSGQNAGEAFF
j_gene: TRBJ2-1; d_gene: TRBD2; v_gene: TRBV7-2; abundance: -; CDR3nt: TGTGCCAGCAGCCCAGAAGGTAGCGGGGGCCCCTACAATGAGCAGTTCTTC; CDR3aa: CASSPEGSGGPYNEQFF
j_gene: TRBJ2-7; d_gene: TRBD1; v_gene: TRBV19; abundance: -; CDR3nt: TGTGCCAGTAGTATAAAGGGGGCTATGTCCTACGAGCAGTACTTC; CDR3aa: CASSIKGAMSYEQYF
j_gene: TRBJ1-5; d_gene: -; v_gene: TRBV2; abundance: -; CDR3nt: TGTGCCAGCAGTCAAGACGACAGATTTAGCAATCAGCCCCAGCATTTT; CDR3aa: CASSQDDRFSNQPQHF
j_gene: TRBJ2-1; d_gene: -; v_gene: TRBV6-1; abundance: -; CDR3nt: TGTGCCAGCAGTGAAAGCGGGCCTTACAATGAGCAGTTCTTC; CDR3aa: CASSESGPYNEQFF
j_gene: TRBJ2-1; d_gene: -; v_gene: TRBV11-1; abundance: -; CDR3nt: TGTGCCAGCAGCTTAGCGCCTAGTACCTACAATGAGCAGTTCTTC; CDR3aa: CASSLAPSTYNEQFF
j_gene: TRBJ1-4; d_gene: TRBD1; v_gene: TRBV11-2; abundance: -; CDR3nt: TGTGCCAGCAGCTTGGGACAGGGGTCTGAAAAACTGTTTTTT; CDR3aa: CASSLGQGSEKLFF